Listed here are 28 T cell receptor beta chains from one sample, sequenced in a study of blood T cells in healthy people across ages (dated by TCRdb to about 2015). Library construction relied on 5' RACE. The instrument given in TCRdb is Illumina HiSeq 2500. The second PCR ran for about 7 to 11 cycles and used a J-beta primer mix along with a sample-barcoded 5' primer. Using fastp at Q25 and MiXCR, TCRdb reprocessed the public reads and kept productive beta chains. Here each entry gathers all rows of one CDR3 protein and keeps the most common genes and DNA. The sample includes some 640,000 distinct CDR3 sequences, with approximately 50% observed a single time. The top ten clonotypes cover about a third of the sample. The source material was blood. These receptor sequences come from a woman in her sixties in good health.

The rearrangement links TRBV4-2 to TRBJ1-6; 7 bases are a match to TRBD1. The CDR3 covers 17 residues. V lost 0 bases to trimming and J lost 7 bases; unmatched junction nucleotides: 9. Germline loops: CDR1 LGHNA, CDR2 YNFKEQ. CDR3 residues: CASSQENGPGGNSPLHF. The CDR3 bases are TGTGCCAGCAGCCAAGAAAACGGTCCAGGGGGAAATTCACCCCTCCACTTT.

The chain employs TRBV29-1 and TRBJ2-4; D gene ambiguous. This CDR3 is 10 amino acids long. The germline V gene encodes CDR1 SQVTM and CDR2 ANQGSEA. The V gene lost 3 bases and the J gene lost 9 bases, with 6 bases spanning the gap. The CDR3 DNA follows: TGCAGCGTTGATTCCGGCATTCAGTACTTC. Translated, it gives CSVDSGIQYF.

For this clonotype: This sequence may be a read error, since a much larger clone differs from it by one base. The rearrangement uses TRBV20-1 and TRBJ2-5; 10 positions agree with TRBD2. Germline values: CDR1 DFQATT, CDR2 SNEGSKA (reference sequence). The CDR3 runs 13 residues. J gave up 11 bases and V 2 bases, and 8 bases lay outside the gene matches. The CDR3 loop is CSARLAGVNEQYF. CDR3 sequence (DNA): TGCAGTGCTAGACTAGCGGGAGTAAATGAGCAGTACTTC.

The V and J genes are TRBV13 and TRBJ1-6; D possibly corresponds to TRBD1 (5 bases). The germline V gene has CDR1 PRHDT and CDR2 FYEKMQ (reference sequence). The V end lost 5 bases, the J end lost 8 bases, and 16 bases lay between the germline ends. The CDR3 length is 15 residues. The chain's CDR3 is CASSAEQEPDSPLHF. In nucleotides, the CDR3 is TGTGCCAGCAGCGCGGAACAGGAGCCGGATTCACCCCTCCACTTT.

The rearrangement links TRBV4-2 to TRBJ2-7, with TRBD2 identical over 10 bases. The V gene's germline CDR1 is LGHNA and CDR2 YNFKEQ. The CDR3 consists of 16 residues. V lost 4 bases, J lost 3 bases, and 9 bases stayed unmatched. The CDR3 region has the DNA TGTGCCAGCAGCCGCACTTGGACTAGCGGCTTCTACGAGCAGTACTTC. It is translated as CASSRTWTSGFYEQYF.

The chain has TRBV7-9 and TRBJ2-1; D may be TRBD2 (6 bases). Germline values: CDR1 SEHNR, CDR2 FQNEAQ (reference sequence). V gave up 2 bases and J gave up 9 bases, with 20 bases separating them. The CDR3 runs 16 residues. CDR3 sequence: CASSLNYGGVIVEQFF. In DNA form, the CDR3 reads TGTGCCAGCAGCTTAAATTATGGAGGGGTTATTGTTGAGCAGTTCTTC. The full variable domain, its missing parts supplied by reference TRBV7-9 and TRBJ2-1, is DTGVSQNPRHKITKRGQNVTFRCDPISEHNRLYWYRQTLGQGPEFLTYFQNEAQLEKSRLLSDRFSAERPKGSFSTLEIQRTEQGDSAMYLCASSLNYGGVIVEQFFGPGTRLTVL.

In its sample, this clonotype was seen once. V gene TRBV7-2 combines with J gene TRBJ2-1; D is possibly TRBD2 (5 bases). V gave up 5 bases and J gave up 0 bases, with 14 bases separating them. Germline CDR1 SGHTA, CDR2 FQGNSA. The CDR3 runs to 16 residues. This CDR3 is CASSPLERISYNEQFF. CDR3 bases: TGTGCCAGCAGCCCCCTGGAGCGGATCTCCTACAATGAGCAGTTCTTC.

The V and J genes are TRBV25-1 and TRBJ1-4, with 8 bases lining up with TRBD1. Trimming removed 1 base from V and 0 bases from J; junction bases left unmatched: 10. Germline-derived CDR1 and CDR2 are MGHDK and SYGVNS. The length of the CDR3 is 19 residues. CDR3 sequence reads: CASSESSRGQPATNEKLFF. In nucleotides, the CDR3 is TGTGCCAGCAGTGAATCGAGCAGGGGGCAGCCTGCAACTAATGAAAAACTGTTTTTT.

This clonotype was seen just once. This sequence joins TRBV18 and TRBJ1-1; 11 bases map to TRBD1. The V gene end was trimmed by 4 bases and the J gene end by 7 bases; junction bases not matched to a gene: 11. CDR3 length: 16 amino acids. Per the germline V gene, CDR1 is KGHSH and CDR2 is LQKENI. Here the CDR3 reads CASSQGTGGVEGEAFF. The DNA for the CDR3 is TGTGCCAGCTCACAAGGGACAGGGGGGGTCGAGGGTGAAGCTTTCTTT.

This clonotype was seen only once. The genes are TRBV5-1 and TRBJ1-1, with a tentative D call TRBD1 (5 bases). This CDR3 comprises 15 residues. V lost 1 base and J lost 5, with 15 bases in between. CDR1 and CDR2 (germline): SGHRS, YFSETQ. The CDR3 coding sequence is TGCGCCAGCAGCTTGAGGGCAGGGAAGAATACTGAAGCTTTCTTT. The encoded protein is CASSLRAGKNTEAFF.

V gene TRBV5-1 combines with J gene TRBJ2-7, with a possible D match to TRBD2 (6 bases). V was shortened by 0 bases and J by 7 bases, with 17 bases between the two germline ends. Germline assignment: CDR1 SGHRS and CDR2 YFSETQ. The CDR3 loop spans 15 amino acids. In DNA, the CDR3 is TGCGCCAGCAGCTTGGCCGGGGACTCCCACAATGAGCAGTACTTC. Encoded protein: CASSLAGDSHNEQYF.

This clonotype was seen a handful of times. V usage is TRBV5-1 and J usage is TRBJ2-1, with D perhaps matching TRBD1 (6 bases). Germline V gene sequence: CDR1 SGHRS, CDR2 YFSETQ. The CDR3 is made up of 15 amino acids. Between the trimmed V and J ends, which lost 6 bases and 0 bases, there was a span of 13 bases. CDR3 in amino acids: CASNPGHSSYNEQFF. The CDR3 coding sequence is TGCGCCAGCAACCCGGGACACAGCTCCTACAATGAGCAGTTCTTC.

The chain uses TRBV20-1 and TRBJ2-3; 13 bases line up with TRBD2. The germline V gene encodes CDR1 DFQATT and CDR2 SNEGSKA (reference sequence). The ends lost 5 bases at V and 6 bases at J; junction bases unmatched: 8. The CDR3 is 15 residues long. CDR3 amino acids: CSALWTSGSADTQYF. CDR3 nucleotides: TGCAGTGCTCTTTGGACTAGCGGGAGCGCGGATACGCAGTATTTT.

CDR3 protein: CASSLGTGRGPYGYTF. The DNA of the CDR3 is TGTGCCAGCAGTTTGGGCACGGGCAGGGGGCCATATGGCTACACCTTC. This rearrangement joins TRBV27 to TRBJ1-2; 8 bases fit TRBD1. CDR3 length: 16 residues. After removal of 3 bases from V and 5 bases from J, the junction contained 11 bases not matched to a gene. The germline CDR1 and CDR2 sequences are MNHEY and SMNVEV (reference sequence).

Notes on this clonotype: The germline gene is not matched at one end of the junction; a read error may be the cause. The chain couples TRBV24-1 to TRBJ2-1; D may be TRBD1 or TRBD2 (5 bases each). CDR3 size: 14 residues. The germline CDR1 and CDR2 sequences are KGHDR and SFDVKD. The DNA for the CDR3 is TGTGCCACCAGTGCTCTGGGACCAAACAATGAGCGGTTCTTC. The encoded protein is CATSALGPNNERFF.

This clonotype was detected only a few times. V is TRBV6-6 and J is TRBJ2-1, with 9 bases aligning to TRBD1. V gave up 7 bases and J gave up 8 bases; unmatched junction bases: 18. The CDR3 length is 17 residues. CDR1 MNHNY and CDR2 SVGAGI come from the germline V gene (reference sequence). The CDR3 is CASTYLLRDREIDEQFF. The CDR3 DNA reads TGTGCCAGCACCTACCTACTCCGGGACAGGGAGATCGATGAGCAGTTCTTC.

Only a few counts were recorded for this clonotype. The V call is TRBV27, the J call TRBJ2-7; maybe TRBD2 (6 bases). Germline CDR1 is MNHEY and CDR2 is SMNVEV (reference sequence). V gave up 2 bases and J gave up 7 bases, with 21 bases separating them. The CDR3 extends over 16 amino acids. CDR3 protein: CASSLRGGGDAWEQYF. The CDR3 DNA follows: TGTGCCAGCAGTTTAAGGGGAGGCGGGGACGCCTGGGAGCAGTACTTC.

The chain joins TRBV6-1 to TRBJ2-5; 9 bases align to TRBD1. Germline CDR1 reads MNHNS; CDR2 reads SASEGT. The CDR3 totals 15 residues. Trimming at V came to 0 bases and at J to 11 bases, leaving 10 bases not matched to a gene. Written as DNA, the CDR3 is TGTGCCAGCAGTGAAGCGAGGACAGGGGCTAGAGAGCAGTACTTC. This codes for CASSEARTGAREQYF.

The rearrangement joins TRBV20-1 to TRBJ1-1, with D perhaps TRBD1 (6 bases). Germline CDR1 and CDR2: DFQATT and SNEGSKA (reference sequence). The V end lost 2 bases, the J end lost 3 bases, and 13 bases lay between the germline ends. The CDR3 sequence is 14 residues long. The CDR3 here is CSARLGGPDTEAFF. In DNA, the CDR3 is TGCAGTGCTAGATTGGGGGGCCCCGACACTGAAGCTTTCTTT.

This clonotype was seen once. V gene TRBV7-2 combines with J gene TRBJ2-5; D might be TRBD1 (5 bases). With 2 bases removed from V and 5 bases from J, the gap between germline ends came to 12 bases. The CDR3 has 14 residues. Germline lookup yields CDR1 SGHTA and CDR2 FQGNSA. CDR3 nucleotide sequence: TGTGCCAGCAGCTTAAGTGCAGGGTGGGAGACCCAGTACTTC. It translates to CASSLSAGWETQYF. Supplemented by reference TRBV7-2 and TRBJ2-5, the full variable domain reads GAGVSQSPSNKVTEKGKDVELRCDPISGHTALYWYRQSLGQGLEFLIYFQGNSAPDKSGLPSDRFSAERTGGSVSTLTIQRTQQEDSAVYLCASSLSAGWETQYFGPGTRLLVL.

The chain employs TRBV28 and TRBJ2-7; D unresolved. Germline V CDR1 and CDR2: MDHEN, SYDVKM. Trimming left V 1 base short and J 4 bases short, with 14 bases between. The CDR3 spans 15 residues. CDR3 residues: CASSLSPGKGYEQYF. The CDR3 bases are TGTGCCAGCAGTTTATCCCCTGGTAAGGGTTACGAGCAGTACTTC.

This clonotype was detected once. A much larger clone is a single base away; this may be a read error. V and J are TRBV29-1 and TRBJ2-3; D is undetermined. Germline V CDR1 and CDR2: SQVTM, ANQGSEA. There are 13 residues in the CDR3. CDR3 loop: CNVRLPSTDTQYF. Written as DNA, the CDR3 is TGCAACGTTCGGCTACCTAGCACAGATACGCAGTATTTT.

This clonotype has only a few counts. This chain connects TRBV4-3 to TRBJ1-4, with D unresolved. Trimming removed 0 bases at V and 10 bases at J, with 18 bases between. There are 16 residues in the CDR3. Germline V gene data show CDR1 as LGHNA and CDR2 as YSLEER. The DNA of the CDR3 is TGCGCCAGCAGCCAAGATCACGACGGCTCGTGGAGAAAACTGTTTTTT. Translating gives CASSQDHDGSWRKLFF.

Concerning this clonotype itself: One junction end does not reproduce the germline sequence, and a read error may be involved. The chain links TRBV11-3 to TRBJ1-4; D is unclear. This CDR3 contains 16 residues. Germline V gene lookup returns CDR1 SGHNT and CDR2 YENEEA. The CDR3 DNA follows: TGTGCCAGCAGCTCCGCCGGAGAGGCAACAAATGAAAAACTGTTTTTT. Its protein product is CASSSAGEATNEKLFF.

The rearrangement links TRBV7-9 to TRBJ1-2; no definite D call. CDR3 length: 15 residues. CDR1 SEHNR and CDR2 FQNEAQ come from the germline V gene (reference sequence). V lost 2 bases to trimming and J lost 4 bases, with 14 bases between them. CDR3 nucleotide sequence: TGTGCCAGCAGCTTATCATCCGTTGTCAGCTATGGCTACACCTTC. Its translation is CASSLSSVVSYGYTF.

J is TRBJ1-1 and V is TRBV7-6, with D perhaps matching TRBD1 (5 bases). The germline CDR1 and CDR2 sequences are SGHVS and FNYEAQ. This CDR3 is 15 amino acids long. Trimming took 4 bases from V and 4 from J, leaving 16 bases between them. The CDR3 spells CASSYIAGDPTEAFF. DNA for the CDR3: TGTGCCAGCAGCTATATAGCGGGGGATCCCACTGAAGCTTTCTTT.

This clonotype has more than one count but fewer than ten. The genes are TRBV6-5 and TRBJ1-5; perhaps TRBD1 as D (5 bases). This CDR3 comprises 13 residues. CDR1 and CDR2 from the germline V gene are MNHEY and SVGAGI. The V gene lost 2 bases and the J gene lost 4 bases, with 6 bases spanning the gap. For the CDR3, the DNA is TGTGCCAGCAGTTACGGGGGTAATCAGCCCCAGCATTTT. Encoded protein: CASSYGGNQPQHF.

In this sample, this clonotype turned up a few times. The chain has TRBV28 and TRBJ2-7, with a possible D match to TRBD2 (5 bases). V was trimmed by 1 base and J by 3 bases, leaving 16 bases between them. Germline V gene sequence: CDR1 MDHEN, CDR2 SYDVKM. The CDR3 sequence is 16 residues long. As DNA, the CDR3 is TGTGCCAGCAGTTTATTCACTAGTGGTTCCCTCTACGAGCAGTACTTC. This translates into CASSLFTSGSLYEQYF.